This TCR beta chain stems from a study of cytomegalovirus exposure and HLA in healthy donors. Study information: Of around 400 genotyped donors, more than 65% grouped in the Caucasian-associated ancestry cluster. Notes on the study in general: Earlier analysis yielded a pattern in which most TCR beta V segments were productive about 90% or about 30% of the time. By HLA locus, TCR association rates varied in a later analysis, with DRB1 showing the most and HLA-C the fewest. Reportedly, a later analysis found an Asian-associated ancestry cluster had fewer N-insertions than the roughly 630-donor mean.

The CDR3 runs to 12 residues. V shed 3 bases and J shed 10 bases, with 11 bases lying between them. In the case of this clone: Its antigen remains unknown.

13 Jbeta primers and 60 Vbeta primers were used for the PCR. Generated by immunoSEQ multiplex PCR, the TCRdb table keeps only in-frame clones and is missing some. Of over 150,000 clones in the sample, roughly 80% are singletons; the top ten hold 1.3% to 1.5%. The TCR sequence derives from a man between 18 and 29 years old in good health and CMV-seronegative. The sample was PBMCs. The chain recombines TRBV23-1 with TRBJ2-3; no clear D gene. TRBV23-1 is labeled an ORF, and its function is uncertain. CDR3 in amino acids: CASSHRVEPQYF. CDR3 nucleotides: TGCGCCAGCAGTCACCGCGTTGAACCGCAGTATTTT.